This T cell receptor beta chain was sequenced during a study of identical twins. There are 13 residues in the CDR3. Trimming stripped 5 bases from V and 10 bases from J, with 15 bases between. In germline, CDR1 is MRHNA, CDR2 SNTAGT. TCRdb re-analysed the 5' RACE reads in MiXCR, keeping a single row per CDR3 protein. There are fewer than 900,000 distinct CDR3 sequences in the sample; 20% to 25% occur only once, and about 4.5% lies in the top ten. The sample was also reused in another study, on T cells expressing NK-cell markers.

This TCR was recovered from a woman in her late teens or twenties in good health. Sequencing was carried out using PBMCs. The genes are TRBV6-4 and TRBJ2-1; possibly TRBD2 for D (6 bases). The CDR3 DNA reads TGTGCCAGCAGTCGCTCCCTTAGCGGCGAGCAGTTCTTC. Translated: CASSRSLSGEQFF.